Listed below are T cell receptor beta chains from one sample, sequenced in a study of T cell responses to AZD1222 COVID-19 vaccine. Profiling relied on immunoSEQ multiplex PCR, and the TCRdb table lists in-frame clones only, not all of them. There are 90,000 to 95,000 clones in the sample; roughly 88% occur only once, and roughly 21% lies in the top ten. The sequences come from peripheral blood, collected on day 0 of AZD1222 vaccination. Source of these receptors: an adult in good health. Each CDR3 is given with its conserved first and last residue. Fields, in order: CDR3 length, V gene, J gene, CDR3 protein.

11	TRBV11-3	TRBJ2-1	CASSTYSEQFF
15	TRBV15	TRBJ1-3	CATSTGTGAGNTIYF
11	TRBV10-3	TRBJ1-1	CAIRGATEAFF
12	TRBV29-1	TRBJ2-7	CSVTFPGDEQYF
19	TRBV6-4	TRBJ1-3	CASRPGTAQPNYSGNTIYF
13	TRBV5-6	TRBJ2-1	CASHRQFYNEQFF
12	TRBV12-5	TRBJ2-2	CASRVSTGELFF
12	TRBV4-3	TRBJ2-7	CASSQDGYEQYF
17	TRBV7-6	TRBJ2-1	CASSLVVGRDDYNEQFF
14	TRBV15	TRBJ1-1	CATSRDVVAGGAFF
14	TRBV18	TRBJ2-5	CASSPPSGHETQYF
13	TRBV6-6	TRBJ2-7	CASSGTGTDEQYF
18	TRBV12-5	TRBJ2-1	CASGLVNRGLSSYNEQFF
16	TRBV3-1/TRBV3-2	TRBJ2-2	CASSQGQGAPTGELFF
14	TRBV28	TRBJ1-4	CATSEGVTNEKLFF
14	TRBV19	TRBJ2-7	CASSIGQGASEQYF
14	TRBV18	TRBJ1-2	CASSKDRDVAGYTF
14	TRBV3-1/TRBV3-2	TRBJ1-3	CASSQDDRENTIYF
16	TRBV7-2	TRBJ1-4	CASSERVGIINEKLFF
16	TRBV2	TRBJ1-6	CASSELGTGNYSPLHF
14	TRBV7-2	TRBJ1-6	CASSRDAYNSPLHF
13	TRBV7-9	TRBJ1-1	CASRGGWNTEAFF
13	TRBV19	TRBJ1-5	CASSMERRGAQHF
15	TRBV6-5	TRBJ2-2	CASSYFPESTGELFF
15	TRBV28	TRBJ1-1	CASRPGQGRWTEAFF
16	TRBV6-4	TRBJ1-5	CASSDERQGINQPQHF
14	TRBV2	TRBJ1-4	CASSGRGTNEKLFF
13	TRBV19	TRBJ2-2	CASTPQGTGELFF
14	TRBV3-1/TRBV3-2	TRBJ1-6	CASSQGGYNSPLHF
13	TRBV6-5	TRBJ2-7	CASSPDALGEQYF
17	TRBV4-3	TRBJ2-3	CASSQDGRGTNTDTQYF
14	TRBV6-2/TRBV6-3	TRBJ1-1	CASSYEGGDTEAFF